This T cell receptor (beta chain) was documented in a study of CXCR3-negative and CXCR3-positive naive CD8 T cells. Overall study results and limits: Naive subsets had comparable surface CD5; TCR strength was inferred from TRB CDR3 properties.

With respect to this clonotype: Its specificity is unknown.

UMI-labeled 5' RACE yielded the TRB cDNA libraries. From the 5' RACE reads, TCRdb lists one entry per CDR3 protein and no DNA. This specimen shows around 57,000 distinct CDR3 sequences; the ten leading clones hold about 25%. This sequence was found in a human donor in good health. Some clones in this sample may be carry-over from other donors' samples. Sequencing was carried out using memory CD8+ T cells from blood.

The CDR3 sequence is CASSYQATGTYEQYF. J is TRBJ2-7 and V is TRBV6-2 or TRBV6-3. From germline, CDR1 is MNHEY and CDR2 SVGEGT. The length of the CDR3 is 15 residues.